This section outlines one T cell receptor (beta chain) sequence together with its context. Its antigen is undetermined. Stated time point: week 5, during vaccination. Vaccination used 300 ug of mutant IDH1 20-mer peptide per dose, with topical imiquimod. These data are taken from a study of a mutant IDH1 vaccine in newly diagnosed glioma. The wider study: Patients were given eight vaccinations, scheduled in weeks 1, 3, 5, 7, 11, 15, 19 and 23. Treated patients comprised 62.5% males and around 38% females, mean age roughly 43 years. Most patients had radiochemotherapy with temozolomide before enrollment; others had one alone.

Looked up from germline, CDR1 is GTSNPN and CDR2 is SVGIG (reference sequence). The CDR3 totals 15 residues. V shed 0 bases and J 6 bases; nucleotides not matched to a gene: 7. TCRdb's copy holds only in-frame clones and misses some; the assay was immunoSEQ multiplex PCR. The sample includes fewer than 100,000 clones, around 90% of them seen just once. This material consisted of PBMCs, taken from a glioma patient whose treatment included an IDH1 peptide vaccine. This receptor was obtained from a woman between 45 and 65 years old with glioma. The chain joins TRBV30 to TRBJ2-1, with TRBD2 identical over 8 bases. CDR3 sequence (DNA): TGTGCCTGGAGTGTACGGAGCGGGAGTGGCAATGAGCAGTTCTTC. Translation: CAWSVRSGSGNEQFF.